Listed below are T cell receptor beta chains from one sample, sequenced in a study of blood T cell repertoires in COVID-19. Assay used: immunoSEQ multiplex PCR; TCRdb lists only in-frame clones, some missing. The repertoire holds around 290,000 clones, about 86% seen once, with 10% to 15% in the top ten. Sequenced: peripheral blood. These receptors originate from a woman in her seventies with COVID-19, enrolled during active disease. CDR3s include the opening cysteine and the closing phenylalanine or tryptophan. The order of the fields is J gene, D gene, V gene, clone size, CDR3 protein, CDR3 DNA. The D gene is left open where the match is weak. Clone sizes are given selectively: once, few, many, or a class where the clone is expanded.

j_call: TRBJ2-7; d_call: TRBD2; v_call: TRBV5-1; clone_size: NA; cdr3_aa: CASSLASGGPDEQYF; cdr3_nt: TGCGCCAGCAGCTTGGCCTCGGGGGGGCCGGACGAGCAGTACTTC
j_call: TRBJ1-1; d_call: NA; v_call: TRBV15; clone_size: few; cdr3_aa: CATSRVRDWEANTEAFF; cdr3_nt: TGTGCCACCAGCAGAGTCCGGGACTGGGAGGCGAACACTGAAGCTTTCTTT
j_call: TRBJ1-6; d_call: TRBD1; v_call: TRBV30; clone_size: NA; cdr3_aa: CAWIRDSNSPLHF; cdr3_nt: TGTGCCTGGATTCGGGACAGTAATTCACCCCTCCACTTT
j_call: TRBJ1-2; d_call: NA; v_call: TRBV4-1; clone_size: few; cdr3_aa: CASSQVGGYGYGYTF; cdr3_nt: TGCGCCAGCAGCCAAGTCGGGGGATACGGCTATGGCTACACCTTC
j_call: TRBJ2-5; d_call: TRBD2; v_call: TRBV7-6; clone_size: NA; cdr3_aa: CASSPRPQRGVETQYF; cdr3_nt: TGTGCCAGCAGCCCCCGCCCCCAGCGGGGGGTGGAGACCCAGTACTTC
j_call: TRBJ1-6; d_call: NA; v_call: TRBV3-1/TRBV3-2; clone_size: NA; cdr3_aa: CASSQLNSPLHF; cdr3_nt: TGTGCCAGCAGCCAGCTAAATTCACCCCTCCACTTT
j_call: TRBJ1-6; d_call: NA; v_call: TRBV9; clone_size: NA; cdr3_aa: CASSRGGGENSPLHF; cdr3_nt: TGTGCCAGCAGCCGAGGAGGCGGGGAGAATTCACCCCTCCACTTT
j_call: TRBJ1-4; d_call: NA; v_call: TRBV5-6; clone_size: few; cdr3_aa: CASSLAWRTNEKLFF; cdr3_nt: TGTGCCAGCAGCTTGGCCTGGCGGACTAATGAAAAACTGTTTTTT
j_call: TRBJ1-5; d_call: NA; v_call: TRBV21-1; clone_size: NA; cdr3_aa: CASSATMWTGNQPQHF; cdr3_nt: TGTGCCAGCAGCGCAACGATGTGGACAGGGAATCAGCCCCAGCATTTT
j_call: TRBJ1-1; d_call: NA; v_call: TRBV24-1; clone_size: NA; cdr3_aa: CATSDRGSAEAFF; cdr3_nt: TGTGCCACCAGTGATAGGGGAAGCGCCGAAGCTTTCTTT
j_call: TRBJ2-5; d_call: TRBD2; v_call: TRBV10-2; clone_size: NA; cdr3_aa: CASSEDGGGPFIETQYF; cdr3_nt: TGCGCCAGCAGTGAGGACGGGGGGGGGCCCTTCATAGAGACCCAGTACTTC
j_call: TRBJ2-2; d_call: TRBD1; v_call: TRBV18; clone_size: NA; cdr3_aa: CASPMMKTGDTGELFF; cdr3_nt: TGTGCCAGCCCAATGATGAAGACAGGGGACACCGGGGAGCTGTTTTTT
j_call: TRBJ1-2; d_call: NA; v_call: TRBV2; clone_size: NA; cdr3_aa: CASREGSGYGYTF; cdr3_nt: TGTGCCAGCAGGGAGGGGAGCGGCTATGGCTACACCTTC
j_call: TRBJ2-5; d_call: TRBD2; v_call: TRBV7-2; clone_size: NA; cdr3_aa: CASSSDRGEETQYF; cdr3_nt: TGTGCCAGCAGCTCCGACCGGGGGGAAGAGACCCAGTACTTC
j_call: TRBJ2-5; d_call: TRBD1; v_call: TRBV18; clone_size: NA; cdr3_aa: CASSPLDALDRGTQYF; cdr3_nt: TGTGCCAGCTCACCACTCGACGCACTGGACAGGGGGACCCAGTACTTC
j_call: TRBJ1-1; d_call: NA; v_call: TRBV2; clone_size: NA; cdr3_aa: CASSEMGRGTEAFF; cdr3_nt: TGTGCCAGCAGTGAAATGGGGAGGGGGACTGAAGCTTTCTTT
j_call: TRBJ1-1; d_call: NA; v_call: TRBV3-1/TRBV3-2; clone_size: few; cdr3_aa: CASNRVDGTEAFF; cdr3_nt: TGTGCCAGCAACAGGGTTGACGGCACTGAAGCTTTCTTT
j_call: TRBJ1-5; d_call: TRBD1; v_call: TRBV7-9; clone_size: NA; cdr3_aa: CASSSGTGGYQPQHF; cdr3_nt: TGTGCCAGCAGCTCCGGGACAGGGGGTTATCAGCCCCAGCATTTT
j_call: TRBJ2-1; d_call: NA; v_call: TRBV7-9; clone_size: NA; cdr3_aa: CASEDEQFF; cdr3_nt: TGTGCCAGCGAGGATGAGCAGTTCTTC
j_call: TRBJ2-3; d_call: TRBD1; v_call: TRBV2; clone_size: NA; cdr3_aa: CASSERQGETDTQYF; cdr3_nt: TGTGCCAGCAGTGAAAGGCAGGGGGAAACAGATACGCAGTATTTT
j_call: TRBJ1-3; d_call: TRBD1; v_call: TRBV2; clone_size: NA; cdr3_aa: CAIGGGAGSGNTIYF; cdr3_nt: TGTGCCATTGGAGGGGGCGCTGGCTCTGGAAACACCATATATTTT
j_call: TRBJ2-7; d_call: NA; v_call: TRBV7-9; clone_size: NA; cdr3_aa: CASSLSTVSYEQYF; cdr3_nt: TGTGCCAGCAGCCTAAGTACAGTCTCCTACGAGCAGTACTTC
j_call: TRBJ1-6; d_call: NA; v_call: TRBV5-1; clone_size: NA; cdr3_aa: CASRLSDNSDSPLHF; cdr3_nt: TGCGCCAGCCGTTTGTCGGACAATTCGGATTCACCCCTCCACTTT
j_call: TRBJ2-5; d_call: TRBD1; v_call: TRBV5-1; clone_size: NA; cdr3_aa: CASSLGTGGGETQYF; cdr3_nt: TGCGCCAGCAGCTTGGGGACAGGGGGCGGGGAGACCCAGTACTTC
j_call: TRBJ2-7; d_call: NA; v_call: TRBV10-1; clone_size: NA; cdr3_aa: CASSNNEQYF; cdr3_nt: TGCGCCAGCAGTAATAACGAGCAGTACTTC
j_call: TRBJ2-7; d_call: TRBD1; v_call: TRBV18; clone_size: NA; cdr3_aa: CASSPSPGQGPYEQYF; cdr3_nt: TGTGCCAGCTCGCCATCACCGGGACAGGGCCCTTACGAGCAGTACTTC
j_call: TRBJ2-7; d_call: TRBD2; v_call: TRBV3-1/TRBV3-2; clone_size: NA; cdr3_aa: CASQSGGHGEQYF; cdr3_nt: TGTGCCAGTCAAAGCGGGGGGCATGGGGAGCAGTACTTC
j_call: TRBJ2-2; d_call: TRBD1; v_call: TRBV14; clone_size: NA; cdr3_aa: CASSQRTGWTGELFF; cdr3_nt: TGTGCCAGCAGCCAACGGACAGGGTGGACCGGGGAGCTGTTTTTT
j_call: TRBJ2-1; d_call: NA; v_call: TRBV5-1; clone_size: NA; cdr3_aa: CASSLWTVDHNEQFF; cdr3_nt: TGCGCCAGCAGCTTGTGGACAGTGGATCACAATGAGCAGTTCTTC
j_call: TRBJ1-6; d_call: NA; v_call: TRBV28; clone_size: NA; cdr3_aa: CASSLENSPLHF; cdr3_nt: TGTGCCAGCAGTTTAGAGAATTCACCCCTCCACTTT
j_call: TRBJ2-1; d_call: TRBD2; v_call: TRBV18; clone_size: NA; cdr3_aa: CASSLQLTSGGPNEQFF; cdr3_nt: TGTGCCAGCTCCCTACAATTGACTAGCGGGGGGCCCAATGAGCAGTTCTTC
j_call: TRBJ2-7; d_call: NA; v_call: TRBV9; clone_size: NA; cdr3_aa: CASSVRSSALDYEQYF; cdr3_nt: TGTGCCAGCAGCGTAAGGAGTTCAGCCCTAGACTACGAGCAGTACTTC
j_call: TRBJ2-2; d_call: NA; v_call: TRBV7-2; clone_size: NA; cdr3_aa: CASSPWNTGELFF; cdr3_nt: TGTGCCAGCAGCCCCTGGAACACCGGGGAGCTGTTTTTT
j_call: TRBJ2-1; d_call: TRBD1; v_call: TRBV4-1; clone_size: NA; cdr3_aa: CASSQVVQGASYNEQFF; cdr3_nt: TGCGCCAGCAGCCAAGTCGTTCAGGGGGCCTCCTACAATGAGCAGTTCTTC
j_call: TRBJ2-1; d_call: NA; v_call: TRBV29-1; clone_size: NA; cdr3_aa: CSVVTGGFNEQFF; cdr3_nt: TGCAGCGTTGTCACGGGGGGCTTCAATGAGCAGTTCTTC
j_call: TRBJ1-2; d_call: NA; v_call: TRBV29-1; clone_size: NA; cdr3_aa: CSVEPSVRANGYTF; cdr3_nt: TGCAGCGTTGAACCCTCTGTGAGGGCAAATGGCTACACCTTC
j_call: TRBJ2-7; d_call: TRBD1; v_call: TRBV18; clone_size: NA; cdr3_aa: CASSQTGIYEQYF; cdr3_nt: TGTGCCAGCTCTCAGACAGGGATCTACGAGCAGTACTTC
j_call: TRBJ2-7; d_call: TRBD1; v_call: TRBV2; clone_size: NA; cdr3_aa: CASSAGQGAYYEQYF; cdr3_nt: TGTGCCAGCAGTGCGGGGCAGGGGGCCTACTACGAGCAGTACTTC
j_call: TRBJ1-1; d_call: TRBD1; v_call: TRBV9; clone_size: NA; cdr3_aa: CASSLRTGEGTEAFF; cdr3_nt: TGTGCCAGCAGCCTCCGGACAGGGGAGGGCACTGAAGCTTTCTTT
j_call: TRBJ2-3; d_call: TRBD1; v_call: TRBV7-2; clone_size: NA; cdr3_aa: CASSQSRGRADTQYF; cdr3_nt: TGTGCCAGCAGCCAGTCCAGGGGGCGCGCAGATACGCAGTATTTT
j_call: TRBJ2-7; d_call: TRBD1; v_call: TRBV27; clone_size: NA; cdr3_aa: CASSIQGAAYEQYF; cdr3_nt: TGTGCCAGCAGTATACAGGGGGCGGCTTACGAGCAGTACTTC
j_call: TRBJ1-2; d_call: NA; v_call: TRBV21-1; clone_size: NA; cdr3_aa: CASSKAETGGYGYTF; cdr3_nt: TGTGCCAGCAGCAAAGCTGAGACAGGGGGTTATGGCTACACCTTC
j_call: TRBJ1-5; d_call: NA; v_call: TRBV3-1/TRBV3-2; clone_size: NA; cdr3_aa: CASSQGDEVGGQPQHF; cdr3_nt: TGTGCCAGCAGCCAAGGGGACGAGGTAGGAGGGCAGCCCCAGCATTTT
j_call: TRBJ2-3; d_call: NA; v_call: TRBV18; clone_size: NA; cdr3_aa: CASSPTNGHDTQYF; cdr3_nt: TGTGCCAGCTCACCAACCAATGGACATGATACGCAGTATTTT
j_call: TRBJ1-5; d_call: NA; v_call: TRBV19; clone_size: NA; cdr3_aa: CASSIPGVGLNQPQHF; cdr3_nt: TGTGCCAGTAGTATCCCCGGGGTAGGCCTCAATCAGCCCCAGCATTTT
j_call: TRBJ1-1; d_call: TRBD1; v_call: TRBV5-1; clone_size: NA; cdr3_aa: CASSSGQYTEAFF; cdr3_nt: TGCGCCAGCAGCTCGGGACAGTACACTGAAGCTTTCTTT
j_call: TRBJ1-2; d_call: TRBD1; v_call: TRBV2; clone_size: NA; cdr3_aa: CASRPTGGRYGYTF; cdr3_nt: TGTGCCAGCAGGCCGACAGGGGGCAGATATGGCTACACCTTC
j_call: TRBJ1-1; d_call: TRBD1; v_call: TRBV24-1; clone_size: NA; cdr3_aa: CATSDNGRGYTEAFF; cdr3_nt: TGTGCCACCAGTGATAACGGCAGGGGGTACACTGAAGCTTTCTTT
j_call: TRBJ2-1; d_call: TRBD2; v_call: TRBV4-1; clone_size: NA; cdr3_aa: CASSPRTSGGALNEQFF; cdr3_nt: TGCGCCAGCAGCCCCCGGACTAGCGGGGGGGCGTTAAATGAGCAGTTCTTC
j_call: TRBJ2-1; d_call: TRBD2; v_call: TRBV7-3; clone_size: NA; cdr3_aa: CASSLAGGPRNEQFF; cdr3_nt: TGTGCCAGCAGCTTAGCGGGGGGCCCCCGCAATGAGCAGTTCTTC
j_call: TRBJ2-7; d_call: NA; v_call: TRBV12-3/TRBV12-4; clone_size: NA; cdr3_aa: CASSLNRESEQYF; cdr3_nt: TGTGCCAGCAGTCTTAACAGGGAGTCCGAGCAGTACTTC
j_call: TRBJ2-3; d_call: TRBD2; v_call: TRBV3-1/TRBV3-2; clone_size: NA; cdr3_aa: CASSQTLAGADTQYF; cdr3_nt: TGTGCCAGCAGCCAAACGCTAGCGGGGGCAGATACGCAGTATTTT
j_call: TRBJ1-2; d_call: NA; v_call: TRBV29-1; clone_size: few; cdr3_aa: CSVEGQREGSYTF; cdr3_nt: TGCAGCGTTGAAGGACAGCGGGAGGGGAGCTACACCTTC
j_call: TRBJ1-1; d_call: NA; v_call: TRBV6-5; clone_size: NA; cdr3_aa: CASCTGLNTEAFF; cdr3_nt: TGTGCCAGCTGTACGGGGTTGAACACTGAAGCTTTCTTT
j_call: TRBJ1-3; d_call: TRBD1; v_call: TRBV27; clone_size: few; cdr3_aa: CASSLSGTAGNTIYF; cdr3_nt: TGTGCCAGCAGTTTATCGGGGACAGCTGGAAACACCATATATTTT
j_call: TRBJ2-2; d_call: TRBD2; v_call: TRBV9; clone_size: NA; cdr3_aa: CASSAGSGYGELFF; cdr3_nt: TGTGCCAGCAGCGCCGGTAGCGGGTACGGGGAGCTGTTTTTT
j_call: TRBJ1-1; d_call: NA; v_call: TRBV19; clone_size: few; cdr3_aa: CASSALLPYTEAFF; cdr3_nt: TGTGCCAGTAGCGCACTACTACCTTACACTGAAGCTTTCTTT